This T cell receptor beta chain was recorded in a study of T cell responses to AZD1222 COVID-19 vaccine. Measured with immunoSEQ multiplex PCR; TCRdb has only the in-frame clones, and not every one. Of more than 90,000 clones in the sample, more than 70% were seen once. The germline V gene encodes CDR1 MNHEY and CDR2 SVGEGT. The germline V and J ends were trimmed by 4 bases and 2 bases, with 15 bases remaining between them. This CDR3 region has 15 residues. The receptor was derived from an adult who received the AZD1222 COVID-19 vaccine. The sequenced sample was peripheral blood, obtained 28 days after the second AZD1222 dose. This chain connects TRBV6-2 or TRBV6-3 to TRBJ2-7, with TRBD2 as a possible D gene (6 bases). CDR3 sequence (DNA): TGTGCCAGCAGTTCATTAGCGGAGGTGACCTACGAGCAGTACTTC. Its protein product is CASSSLAEVTYEQYF.